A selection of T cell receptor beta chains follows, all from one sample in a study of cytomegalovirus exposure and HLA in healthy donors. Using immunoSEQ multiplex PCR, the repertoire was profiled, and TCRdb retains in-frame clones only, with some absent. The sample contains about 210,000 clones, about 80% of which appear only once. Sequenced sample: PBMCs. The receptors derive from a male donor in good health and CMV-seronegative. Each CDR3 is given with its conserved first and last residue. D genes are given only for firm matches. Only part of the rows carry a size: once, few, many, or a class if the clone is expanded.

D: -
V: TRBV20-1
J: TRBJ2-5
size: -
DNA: TGCAGTGCACCTAAAGAGACCCAGTACTTC
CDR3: CSAPKETQYF

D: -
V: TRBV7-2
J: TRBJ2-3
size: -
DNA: TGTGCCAGCAGCTTAGGGCTACCCGGAGCAGATACGCAGTATTTT
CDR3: CASSLGLPGADTQYF

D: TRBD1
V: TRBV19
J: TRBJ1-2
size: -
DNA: TGTGCCAGTAGCCGCAGGGGGCGAGAACACTATGGCTACACCTTC
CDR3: CASSRRGREHYGYTF

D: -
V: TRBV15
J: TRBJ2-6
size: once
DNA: TGTGCCACCAGCGTAAGCGCGCCCTCCTCTGGGGCCAACGTCCTGACTTTC
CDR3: CATSVSAPSSGANVLTF

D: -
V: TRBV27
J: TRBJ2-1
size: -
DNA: TGTGCCAGCAGTTATCAGGGGCACAATGAGCAGTTCTTC
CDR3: CASSYQGHNEQFF

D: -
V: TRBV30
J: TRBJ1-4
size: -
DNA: TGTGCCTGGAGTTTCAGGGCAACTAATGAAAAACTGTTTTTT
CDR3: CAWSFRATNEKLFF

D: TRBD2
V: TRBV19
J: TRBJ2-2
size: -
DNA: TGTGCCAGTAGTATAGGTGAGGGAGGGCCCGCCGGGGAGCTGTTTTTT
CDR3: CASSIGEGGPAGELFF

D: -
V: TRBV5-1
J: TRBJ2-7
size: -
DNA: TGCGCCAGCAGCTTGTTTCCGGGCTACGAGCAGTACTTC
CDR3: CASSLFPGYEQYF

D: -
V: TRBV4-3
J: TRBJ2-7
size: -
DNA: TGCGCCAGCAGCCAAGTCTGGACAGCGTCCTACGAGCAGTACTTC
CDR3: CASSQVWTASYEQYF

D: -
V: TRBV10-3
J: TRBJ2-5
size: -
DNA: TGTGCCATCAGTGTACAGGGAGGGGAGGAGACCCAGTACTTC
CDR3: CAISVQGGEETQYF

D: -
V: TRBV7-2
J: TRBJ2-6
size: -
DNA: TGTGCCAGCAGCTTAGGGGCGGGGTGGGGCTCTGGGGCCAACGTCCTGACTTTC
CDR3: CASSLGAGWGSGANVLTF

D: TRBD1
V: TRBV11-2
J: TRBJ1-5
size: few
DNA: TGTGCCAGCAGCTTAGCCGGACAGGCCCACAATCAGCCCCAGCATTTT
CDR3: CASSLAGQAHNQPQHF

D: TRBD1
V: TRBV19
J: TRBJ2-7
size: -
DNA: TGTGCCAGTAGGGACAGGGGGCTCGACGAGCAGTACTTC
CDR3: CASRDRGLDEQYF

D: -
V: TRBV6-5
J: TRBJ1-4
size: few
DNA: TGTGCCAGCAGTTACGCCGCGGGGGTCCCTGAAAAACTGTTTTTT
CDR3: CASSYAAGVPEKLFF

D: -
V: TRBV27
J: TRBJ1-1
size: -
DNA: TGTGCCAGCAGTTTATCGGCCACCGTGAACACTGAAGCTTTCTTT
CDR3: CASSLSATVNTEAFF

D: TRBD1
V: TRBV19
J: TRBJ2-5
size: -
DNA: TGTGCCAGTAGCCCCGACAGGGTCTCAGAGACCCAGTACTTC
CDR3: CASSPDRVSETQYF

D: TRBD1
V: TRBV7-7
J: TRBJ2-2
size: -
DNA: TGTGCCAGCAGCTTAGTACAGGGGGCGACCGGGGAGCTGTTTTTT
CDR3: CASSLVQGATGELFF

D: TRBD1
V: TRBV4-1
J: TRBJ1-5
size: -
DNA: TGCGCCAGCAGCCAAGATCCAACAGGGGTTCAGCCCCAGCATTTT
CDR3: CASSQDPTGVQPQHF

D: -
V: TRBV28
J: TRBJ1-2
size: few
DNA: TGTGCCAGCAGTTTACATGACTACTATGGCTACACCTTC
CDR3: CASSLHDYYGYTF

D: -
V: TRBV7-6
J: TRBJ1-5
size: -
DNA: TGTGCCAGCAGCTTAGGGATAGGGAGTGACAATCAGCCCCAGCATTTT
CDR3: CASSLGIGSDNQPQHF

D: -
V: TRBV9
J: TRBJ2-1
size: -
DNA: TGTGCCAGCAGCCTACTCGATCGGGCCGGGGGTGAGCAGTTCTTC
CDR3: CASSLLDRAGGEQFF

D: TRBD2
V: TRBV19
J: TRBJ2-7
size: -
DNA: TGTGCCAGTAGTATAGTAGCGGGGAGCTCCTACGAGCAGTACTTC
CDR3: CASSIVAGSSYEQYF

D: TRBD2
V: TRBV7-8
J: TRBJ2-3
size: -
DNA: TGTGCCAGCAGCTTAGCATGGCGGGGGGAGGATACGCAGTATTTT
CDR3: CASSLAWRGEDTQYF

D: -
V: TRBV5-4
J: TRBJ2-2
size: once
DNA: TGTGCCAGCAGCTCGGGGAAGGCCGGGGAGCTGTTTTTT
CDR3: CASSSGKAGELFF

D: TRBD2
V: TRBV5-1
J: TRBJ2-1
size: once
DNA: TGCGCCAGCAGCTTGTTGGGACTAGCGGGAGGGACTCCCAATGAGCAGTTCTTC
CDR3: CASSLLGLAGGTPNEQFF

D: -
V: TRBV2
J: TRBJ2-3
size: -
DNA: TGTGCCAGCAGTGAAGGGGCTACTAGCACAGATACGCAGTATTTT
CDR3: CASSEGATSTDTQYF

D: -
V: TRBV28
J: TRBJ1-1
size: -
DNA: TGTGCCAGCAGTGTGGGGGGGGGCGCCAACACTGAAGCTTTCTTT
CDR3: CASSVGGGANTEAFF

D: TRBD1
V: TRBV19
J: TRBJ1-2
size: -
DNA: TGTGCCAGTAGTAGAGGACAGGGGGCTTCCTATGGCTACACCTTC
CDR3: CASSRGQGASYGYTF

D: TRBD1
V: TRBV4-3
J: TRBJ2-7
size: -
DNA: TGCGCCAGCAGCCCGAGGACAGGGCCCTACGAGCAGTACTTC
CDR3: CASSPRTGPYEQYF

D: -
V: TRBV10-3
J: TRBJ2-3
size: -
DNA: TGTGCCATCAGTGCTTGGGGGGTCCAGTCCACAGATACGCAGTATTTT
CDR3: CAISAWGVQSTDTQYF

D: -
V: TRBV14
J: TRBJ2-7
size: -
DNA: TGTGCCAGCAGCAAGGACAGAGAATACGAGCAGTACTTC
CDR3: CASSKDREYEQYF

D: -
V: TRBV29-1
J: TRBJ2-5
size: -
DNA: TGCAGCGTTGTTGTGGCAGGGCTTCGAGAGACCCAGTACTTC
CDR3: CSVVVAGLRETQYF

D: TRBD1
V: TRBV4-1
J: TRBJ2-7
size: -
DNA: TGCGCCAGCAGCCAACGACCGGACAGGACCTCCTACGAGCAGTACTTC
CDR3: CASSQRPDRTSYEQYF

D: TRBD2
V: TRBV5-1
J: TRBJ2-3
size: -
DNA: TGCGCCAGCAGCTGGGGATGGACTAGCGGGAGTCAAGATACGCAGTATTTT
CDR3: CASSWGWTSGSQDTQYF

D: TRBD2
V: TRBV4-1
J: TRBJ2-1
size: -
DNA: TGCGCCAGCAGCCAAGTAGCGGGAAGAAACTCCTACAATGAGCAGTTCTTC
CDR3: CASSQVAGRNSYNEQFF

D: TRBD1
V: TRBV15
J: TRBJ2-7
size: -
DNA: TGTGCCACCAGCAGAGGACAGGGTCGGGAGCAGTACTTC
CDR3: CATSRGQGREQYF

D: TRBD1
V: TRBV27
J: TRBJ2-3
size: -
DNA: TGTGCCAGCCTACCGGGACAGAGCGTCACAGATACGCAGTATTTT
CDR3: CASLPGQSVTDTQYF

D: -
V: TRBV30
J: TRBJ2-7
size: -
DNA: TGTGCCTGGAGTCCCGCAGTCGAGCAGTACTTC
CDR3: CAWSPAVEQYF

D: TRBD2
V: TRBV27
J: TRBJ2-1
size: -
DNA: TGTGCCAGCAGTTTAATTGGACTAGCGGGAGGGCCCTCCTACAATGAGCAGTTCTTC
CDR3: CASSLIGLAGGPSYNEQFF

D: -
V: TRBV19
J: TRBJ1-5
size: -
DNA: TGTGCCAGTAGTACCCGCCAGGGTGGGAATCAGCCCCAGCATTTT
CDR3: CASSTRQGGNQPQHF

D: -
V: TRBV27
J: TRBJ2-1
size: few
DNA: TGTGCCAGCAGCCCCGGGGCCTACAATGAGCAGTTCTTC
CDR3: CASSPGAYNEQFF

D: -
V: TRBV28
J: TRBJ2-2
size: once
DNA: TGTGCCAGCAGTAGAGAGACAGCAAACACCGGGGAGCTGTTTTTT
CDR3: CASSRETANTGELFF

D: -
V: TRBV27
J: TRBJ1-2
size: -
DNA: TGTGCCAGCAGTCCACTGGGGAGTGGCTACACCTTC
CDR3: CASSPLGSGYTF

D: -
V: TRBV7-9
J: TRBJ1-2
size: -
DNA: TGTGCCAGCACCCCTGGCCAGGGCCACGGCTATGGCTACACCTTC
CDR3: CASTPGQGHGYGYTF

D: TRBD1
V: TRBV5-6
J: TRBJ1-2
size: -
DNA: TGTGCCAGCAGCCGACAGGGAGGAGGTTATGGCTACACCTTC
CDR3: CASSRQGGGYGYTF

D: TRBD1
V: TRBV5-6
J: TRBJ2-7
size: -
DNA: TGTGCCAGCAGCTTGGCCGGAGTGACAGGGGGCTACGAGCAGTACTTC
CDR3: CASSLAGVTGGYEQYF

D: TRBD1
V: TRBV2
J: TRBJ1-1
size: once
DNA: TGTGCCAGCAGTATTCGACAGGGCGGGGACACTGAAGCTTTCTTT
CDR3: CASSIRQGGDTEAFF

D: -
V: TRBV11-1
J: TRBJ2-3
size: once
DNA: TGTGCCAGCAGCTTGGTTTCGACACAGTGGGATACGCAGTATTTT
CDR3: CASSLVSTQWDTQYF

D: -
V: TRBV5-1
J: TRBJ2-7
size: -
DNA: TGCGCCAGCAGCTTGGGGACGGGAACCTACGAGCAGTACTTC
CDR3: CASSLGTGTYEQYF

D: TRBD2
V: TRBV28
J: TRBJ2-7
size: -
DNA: TGTGCCAGCAGTTCCTACTTCGCGGGAGGGGTCCCCTTTAACTCCTACGAGCAGTACTTC
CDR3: CASSSYFAGGVPFNSYEQYF

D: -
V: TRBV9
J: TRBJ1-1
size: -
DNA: TGTGCCAGCAGCCAAGGAAGGCTCAGGGCTGAAGCTTTCTTT
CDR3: CASSQGRLRAEAFF

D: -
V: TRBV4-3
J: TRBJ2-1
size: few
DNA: TGCGCCAGCAGCCAACTCACCGGGACACCAACCGATGAGCAGTTCTTC
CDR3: CASSQLTGTPTDEQFF

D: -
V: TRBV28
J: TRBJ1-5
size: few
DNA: TGTGCCAGCACGGGCGGGGGTCAGCCCCAGCATTTT
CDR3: CASTGGGQPQHF

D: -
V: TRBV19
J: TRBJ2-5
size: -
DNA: TGTGCCAGTAGTATAGCGGAGACCCAGTACTTC
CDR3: CASSIAETQYF

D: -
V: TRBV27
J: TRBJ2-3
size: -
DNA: TGTGCCAGCACCTTAACAGATACGCAGTATTTT
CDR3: CASTLTDTQYF

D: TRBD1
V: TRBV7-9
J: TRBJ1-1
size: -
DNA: TGTGCCAGCAGCTTCAGGGGGTTTGGTGAAGCTTTCTTT
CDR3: CASSFRGFGEAFF

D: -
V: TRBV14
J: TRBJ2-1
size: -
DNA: TGTGCCAGCAGCCAAGTAAGCGGAGCCTACAATGAGCAGTTCTTC
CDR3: CASSQVSGAYNEQFF

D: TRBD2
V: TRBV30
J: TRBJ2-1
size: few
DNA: TGTGCCTGGATTTTAGCGGGAAGGGTCAATGAGCAGTTCTTC
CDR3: CAWILAGRVNEQFF